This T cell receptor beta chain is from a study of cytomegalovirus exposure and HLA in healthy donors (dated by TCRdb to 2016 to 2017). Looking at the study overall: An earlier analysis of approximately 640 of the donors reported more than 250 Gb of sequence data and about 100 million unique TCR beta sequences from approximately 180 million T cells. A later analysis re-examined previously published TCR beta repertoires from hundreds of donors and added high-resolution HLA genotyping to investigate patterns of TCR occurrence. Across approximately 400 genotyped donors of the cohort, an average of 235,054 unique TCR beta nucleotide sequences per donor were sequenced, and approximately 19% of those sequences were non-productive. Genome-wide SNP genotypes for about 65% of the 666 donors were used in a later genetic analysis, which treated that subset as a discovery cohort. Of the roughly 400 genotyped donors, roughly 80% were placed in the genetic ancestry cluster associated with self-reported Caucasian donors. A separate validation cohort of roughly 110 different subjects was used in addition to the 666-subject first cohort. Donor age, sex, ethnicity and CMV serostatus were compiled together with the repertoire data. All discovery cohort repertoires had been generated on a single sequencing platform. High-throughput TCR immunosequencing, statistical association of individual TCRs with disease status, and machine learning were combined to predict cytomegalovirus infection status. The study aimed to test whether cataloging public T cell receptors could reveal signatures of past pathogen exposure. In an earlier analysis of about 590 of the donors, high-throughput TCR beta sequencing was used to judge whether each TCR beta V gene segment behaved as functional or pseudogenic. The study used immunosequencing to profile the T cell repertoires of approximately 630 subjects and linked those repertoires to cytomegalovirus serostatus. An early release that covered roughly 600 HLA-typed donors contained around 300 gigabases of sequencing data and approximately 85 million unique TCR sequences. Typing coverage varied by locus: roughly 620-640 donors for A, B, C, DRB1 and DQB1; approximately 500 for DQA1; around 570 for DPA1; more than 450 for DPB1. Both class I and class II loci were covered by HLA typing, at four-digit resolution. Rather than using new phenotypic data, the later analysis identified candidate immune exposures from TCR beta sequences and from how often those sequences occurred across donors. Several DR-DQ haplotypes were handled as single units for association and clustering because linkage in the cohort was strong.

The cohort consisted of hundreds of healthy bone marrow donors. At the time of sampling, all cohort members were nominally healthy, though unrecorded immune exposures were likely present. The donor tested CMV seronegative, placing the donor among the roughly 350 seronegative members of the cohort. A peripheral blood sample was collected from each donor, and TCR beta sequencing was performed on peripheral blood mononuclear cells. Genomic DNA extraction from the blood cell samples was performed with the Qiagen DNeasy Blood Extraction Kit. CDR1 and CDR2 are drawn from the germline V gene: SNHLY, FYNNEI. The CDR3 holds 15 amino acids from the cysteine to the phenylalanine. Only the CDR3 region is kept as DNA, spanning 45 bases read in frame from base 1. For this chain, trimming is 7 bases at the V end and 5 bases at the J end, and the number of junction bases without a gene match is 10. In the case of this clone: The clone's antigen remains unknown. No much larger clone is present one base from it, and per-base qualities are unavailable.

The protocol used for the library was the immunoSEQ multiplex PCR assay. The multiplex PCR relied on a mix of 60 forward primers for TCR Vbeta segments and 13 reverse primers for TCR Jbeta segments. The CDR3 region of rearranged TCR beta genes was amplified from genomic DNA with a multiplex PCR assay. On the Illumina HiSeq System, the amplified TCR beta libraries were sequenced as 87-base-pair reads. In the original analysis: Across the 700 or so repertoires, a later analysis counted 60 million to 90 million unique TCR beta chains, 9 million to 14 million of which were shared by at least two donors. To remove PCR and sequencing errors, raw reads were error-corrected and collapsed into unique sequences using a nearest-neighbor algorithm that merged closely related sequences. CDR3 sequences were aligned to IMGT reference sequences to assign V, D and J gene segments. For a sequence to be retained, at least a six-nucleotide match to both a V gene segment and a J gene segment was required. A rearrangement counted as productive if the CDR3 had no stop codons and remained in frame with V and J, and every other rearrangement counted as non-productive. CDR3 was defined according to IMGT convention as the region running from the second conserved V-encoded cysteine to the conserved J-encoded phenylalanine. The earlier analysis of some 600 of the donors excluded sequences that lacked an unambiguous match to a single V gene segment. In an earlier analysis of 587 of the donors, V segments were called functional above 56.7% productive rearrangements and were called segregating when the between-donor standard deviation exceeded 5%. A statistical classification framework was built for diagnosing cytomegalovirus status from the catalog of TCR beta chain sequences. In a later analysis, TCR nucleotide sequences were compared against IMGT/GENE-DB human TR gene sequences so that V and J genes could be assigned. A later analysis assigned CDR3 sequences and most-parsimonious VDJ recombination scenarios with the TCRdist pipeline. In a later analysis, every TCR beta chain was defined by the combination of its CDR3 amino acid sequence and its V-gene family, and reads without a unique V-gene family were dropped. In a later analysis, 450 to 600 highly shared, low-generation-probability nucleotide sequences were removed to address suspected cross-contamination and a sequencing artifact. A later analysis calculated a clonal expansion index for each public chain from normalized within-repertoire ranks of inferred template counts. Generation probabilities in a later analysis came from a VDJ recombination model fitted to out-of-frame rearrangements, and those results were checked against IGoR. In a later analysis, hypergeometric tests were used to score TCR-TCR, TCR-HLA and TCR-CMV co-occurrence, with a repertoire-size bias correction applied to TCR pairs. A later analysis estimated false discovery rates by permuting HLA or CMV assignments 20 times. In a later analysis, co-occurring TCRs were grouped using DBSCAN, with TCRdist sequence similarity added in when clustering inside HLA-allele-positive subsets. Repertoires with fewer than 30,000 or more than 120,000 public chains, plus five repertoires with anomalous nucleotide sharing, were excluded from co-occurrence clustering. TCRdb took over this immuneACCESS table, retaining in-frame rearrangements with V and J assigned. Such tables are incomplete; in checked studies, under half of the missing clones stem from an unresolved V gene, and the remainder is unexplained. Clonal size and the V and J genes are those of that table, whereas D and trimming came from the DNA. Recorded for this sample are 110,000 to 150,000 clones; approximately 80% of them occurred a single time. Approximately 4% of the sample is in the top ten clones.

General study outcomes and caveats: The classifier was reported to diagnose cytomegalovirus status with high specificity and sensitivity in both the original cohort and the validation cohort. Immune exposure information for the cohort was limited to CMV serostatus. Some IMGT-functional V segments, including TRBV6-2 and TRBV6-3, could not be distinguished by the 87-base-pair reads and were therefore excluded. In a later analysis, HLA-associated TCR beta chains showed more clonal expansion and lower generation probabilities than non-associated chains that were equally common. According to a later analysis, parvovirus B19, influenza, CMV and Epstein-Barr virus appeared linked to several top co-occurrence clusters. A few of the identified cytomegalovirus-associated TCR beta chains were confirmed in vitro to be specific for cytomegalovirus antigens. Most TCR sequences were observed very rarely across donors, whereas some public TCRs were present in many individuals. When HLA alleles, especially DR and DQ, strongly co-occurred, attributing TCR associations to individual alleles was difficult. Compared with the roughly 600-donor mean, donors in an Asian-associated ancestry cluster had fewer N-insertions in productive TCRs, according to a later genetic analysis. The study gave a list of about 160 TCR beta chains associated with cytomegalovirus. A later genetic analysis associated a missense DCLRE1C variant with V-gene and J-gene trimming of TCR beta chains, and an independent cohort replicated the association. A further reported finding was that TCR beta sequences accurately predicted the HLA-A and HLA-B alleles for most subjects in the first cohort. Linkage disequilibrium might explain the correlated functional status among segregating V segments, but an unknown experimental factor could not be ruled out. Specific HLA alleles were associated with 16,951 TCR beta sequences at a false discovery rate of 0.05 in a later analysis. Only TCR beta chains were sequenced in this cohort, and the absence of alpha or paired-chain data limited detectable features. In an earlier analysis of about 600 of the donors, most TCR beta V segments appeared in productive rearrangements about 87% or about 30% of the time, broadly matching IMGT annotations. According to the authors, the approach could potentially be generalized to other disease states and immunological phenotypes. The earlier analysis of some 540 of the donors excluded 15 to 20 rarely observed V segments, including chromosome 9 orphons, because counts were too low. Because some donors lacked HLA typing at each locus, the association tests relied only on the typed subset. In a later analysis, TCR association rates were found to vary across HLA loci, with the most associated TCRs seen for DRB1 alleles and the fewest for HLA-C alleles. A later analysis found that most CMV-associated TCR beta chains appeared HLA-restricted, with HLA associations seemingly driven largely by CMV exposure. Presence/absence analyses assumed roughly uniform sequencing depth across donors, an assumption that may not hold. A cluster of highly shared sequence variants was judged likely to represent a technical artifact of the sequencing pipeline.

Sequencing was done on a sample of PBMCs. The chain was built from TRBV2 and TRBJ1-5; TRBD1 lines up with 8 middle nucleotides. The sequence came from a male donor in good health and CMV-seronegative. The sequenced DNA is TGTGCCAGCAACCTAGGGCAGGGGGCGTATCAGCCCCAGCATTTT. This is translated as CASNLGQGAYQPQHF.